The source of this TCR beta chain is a study of technical replicates of blood from a few donors listed by TCRdb under 2017. The library was produced with the immunoSEQ multiplex PCR assay. TCRdb took over this immuneACCESS table, retaining in-frame rearrangements with V and J assigned. Such tables are incomplete; in checked studies, under half of the missing clones stem from an unresolved V gene, and the remainder is unexplained. The sample table lists some 77,000 clones, about 91% of them with a count of one. The ten largest clones represent roughly 0.4% of the sample. In this sample, this clone turned up once. Its cognate antigen has yet to be identified. One base away there is no much larger clone; base qualities are not given. Trimming takes 5 bases off V and 2 bases off J; junction bases not matched to a gene: 5. Reading from cysteine to phenylalanine, the CDR3 counts 14 amino acids. Only the CDR3 DNA is retained, 42 bases long and in frame from the first base. The germline V gene specifies SGHAT as CDR1 and FQNNGV as CDR2.

The TCR sequence derives from a human donor in good health. The chain employs TRBV11-2 and TRBJ2-7; a stretch of 8 junction bases matches TRBD1. Material for sequencing was T cells isolated from PBMCs. The CDR3 amino acid sequence is: CASSPGQGPYEQYF. The DNA is TGTGCCAGCAGCCCAGGACAGGGACCCTACGAGCAGTACTTC.